This T cell receptor (beta chain) was recorded in a study of OX40 agonist ivuxolimab in advanced cancers. Study as a whole: Age averaged around 60 years (range roughly 23 to 79), and around 78% were male. Partial responses were observed in three patients, of whom one had hepatocellular carcinoma and two had cutaneous melanoma. Study-level points and caveats: Low normalized T-cell clonal expansion was additionally recorded for some nonresponders.

As to this clone: Its matching antigen is unknown.

TCRdb's copy holds only in-frame clones and misses some; the assay was immunoSEQ multiplex PCR. The profile shows tens of thousands of clones, about 90% of them singletons. The specimen was CD4+ or CD8+ T cells sorted from blood, collected in a trial of the OX40 agonist ivuxolimab. The origin of this receptor is an adult with an advanced solid tumor such as melanoma, head and neck, liver or kidney cancer.

The CDR3 sequence: CAWAPTLLARRSYEQYF. CDR3 nucleotide sequence: TGTGCCTGGGCCCCGACGTTACTAGCGCGTCGCTCCTACGAGCAGTACTTC. The chain is built from TRBV30 and TRBJ2-7; 7 positions agree with TRBD2. This CDR3 spans 17 amino acids. With 5 bases clipped from V and 0 bases from J, the junction kept 16 bases outside the gene matches. Germline values: CDR1 GTSNPN, CDR2 SVGIG (reference sequence).